The source of this T cell receptor (beta chain) is a study of T cell clones after liver transplantation. This table comes from immunoSEQ multiplex PCR, and its TCRdb copy is limited to in-frame clones, with some not included. The table records 50,000 to 60,000 clones, less than 85% of them present only once. This clone was found once. This CDR3 has 16 amino acids. Germline V gene data show CDR1 as SGHNT and CDR2 as YYREEE (reference sequence). V was cut by 2 bases and J by 0 bases, with 13 bases left in between. Sample: CD4+ T cells from blood, taken at the approximately 15-month timepoint. This TCR came from a human patient who received a liver transplant. Some T cells may be the graft donor's. This chain connects TRBV5-4 to TRBJ2-3; TRBD1 might be the D (7 bases). The chain's CDR3 is CASSLPQGRSTDTQYF. The CDR3, as DNA: TGTGCCAGCAGCTTACCACAGGGGAGGAGCACAGATACGCAGTATTTT.